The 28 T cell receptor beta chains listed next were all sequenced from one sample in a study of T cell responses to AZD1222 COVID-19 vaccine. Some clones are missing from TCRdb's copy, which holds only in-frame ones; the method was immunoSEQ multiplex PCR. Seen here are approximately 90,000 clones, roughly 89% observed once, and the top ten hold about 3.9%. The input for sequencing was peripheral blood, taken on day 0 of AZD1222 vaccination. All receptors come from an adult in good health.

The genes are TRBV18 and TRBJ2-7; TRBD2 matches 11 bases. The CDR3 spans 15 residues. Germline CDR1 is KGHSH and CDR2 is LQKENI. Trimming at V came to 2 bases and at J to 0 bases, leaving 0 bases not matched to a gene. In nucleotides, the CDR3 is TGTGCCAGCTCACCAACTAGCGGGAGCTCCTACGAGCAGTACTTC. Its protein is CASSPTSGSSYEQYF.

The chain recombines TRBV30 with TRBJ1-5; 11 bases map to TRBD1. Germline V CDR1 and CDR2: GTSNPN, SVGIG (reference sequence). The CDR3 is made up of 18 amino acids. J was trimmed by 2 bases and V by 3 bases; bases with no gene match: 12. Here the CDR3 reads CAWSPRDRGTFGNQPQHF. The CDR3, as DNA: TGTGCCTGGAGCCCACGGGACAGGGGGACATTTGGCAATCAGCCCCAGCATTTT.

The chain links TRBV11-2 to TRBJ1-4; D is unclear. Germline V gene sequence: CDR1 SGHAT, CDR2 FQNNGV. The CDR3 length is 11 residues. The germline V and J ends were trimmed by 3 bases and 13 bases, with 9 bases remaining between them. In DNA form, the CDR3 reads TGTGCCAGCAGCTTGGACTCGGGACTGTTTTTT. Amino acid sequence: CASSLDSGLFF. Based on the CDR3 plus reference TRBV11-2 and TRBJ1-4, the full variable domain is EAGVAQSPRYKIIEKRQSVAFWCNPISGHATLYWYQQILGQGPKLLIQFQNNGVVDDSQLPKDRFSAERLKGVDSTLKIQPAKLEDSAVYLCASSLDSGLFFGSGTQLSVL.

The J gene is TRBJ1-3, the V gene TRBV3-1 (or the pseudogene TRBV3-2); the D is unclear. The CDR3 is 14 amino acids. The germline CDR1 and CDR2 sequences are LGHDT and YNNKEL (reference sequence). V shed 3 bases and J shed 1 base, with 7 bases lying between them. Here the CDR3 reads CASSHVGSGNTIYF. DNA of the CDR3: TGTGCCAGCAGCCATGTCGGTTCTGGAAACACCATATATTTT.

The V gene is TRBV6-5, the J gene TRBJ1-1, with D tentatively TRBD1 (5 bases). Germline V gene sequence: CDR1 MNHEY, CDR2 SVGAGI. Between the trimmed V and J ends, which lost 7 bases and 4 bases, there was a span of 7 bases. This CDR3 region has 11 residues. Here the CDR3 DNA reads TGTGCCAGCACAGGGAGCACTGAAGCTTTCTTT. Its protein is CASTGSTEAFF.

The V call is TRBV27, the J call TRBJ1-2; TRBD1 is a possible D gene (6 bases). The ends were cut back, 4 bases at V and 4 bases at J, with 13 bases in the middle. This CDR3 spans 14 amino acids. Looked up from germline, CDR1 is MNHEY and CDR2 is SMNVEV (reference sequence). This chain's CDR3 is CASSSLDRSYGYTF. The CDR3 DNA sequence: TGTGCCAGCAGTTCCCTCGACAGGAGCTATGGCTACACCTTC.

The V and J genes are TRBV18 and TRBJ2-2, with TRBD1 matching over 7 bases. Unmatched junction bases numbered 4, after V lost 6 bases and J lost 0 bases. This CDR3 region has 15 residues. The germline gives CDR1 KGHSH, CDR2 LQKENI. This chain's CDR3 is CASSLGTANTGELFF. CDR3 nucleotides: TGTGCCAGCTCGCTAGGGACAGCGAACACCGGGGAGCTGTTTTTT.

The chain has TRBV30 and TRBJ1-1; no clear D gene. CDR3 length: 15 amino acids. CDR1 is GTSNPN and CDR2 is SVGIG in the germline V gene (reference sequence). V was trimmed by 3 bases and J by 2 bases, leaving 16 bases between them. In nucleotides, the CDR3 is TGTGCCTGGAGCCGAAAACGGACGCTTAACACTGAAGCTTTCTTT. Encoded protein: CAWSRKRTLNTEAFF.

DNA of the CDR3: TGTGCCAGCAGCGCGCTAGCGGGGATCAGAGATACGCAGTATTTT. Translation: CASSALAGIRDTQYF. The chain is built from TRBV3-1 (or the pseudogene TRBV3-2) and TRBJ2-3, with 9 bases that match TRBD2. V shed 5 bases and J 5 bases; nucleotides not matched to a gene: 8. The CDR3 spans 15 residues. The germline V gene encodes CDR1 LGHDT and CDR2 YNNKEL (reference sequence).

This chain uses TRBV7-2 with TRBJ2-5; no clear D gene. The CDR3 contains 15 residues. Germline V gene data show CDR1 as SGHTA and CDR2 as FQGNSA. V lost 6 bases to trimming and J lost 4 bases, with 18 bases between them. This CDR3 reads CASSLIRTVPETQYF. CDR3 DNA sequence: TGTGCCAGCAGTCTCATCAGAACGGTTCCAGAGACCCAGTACTTC.

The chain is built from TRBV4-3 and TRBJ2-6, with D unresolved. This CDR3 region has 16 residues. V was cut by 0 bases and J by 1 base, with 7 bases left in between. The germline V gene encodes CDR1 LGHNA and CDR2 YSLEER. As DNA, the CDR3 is TGCGCCAGCAGCCAAGATTTTGGATCTGGGGCCAACGTCCTGACTTTC. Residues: CASSQDFGSGANVLTF.

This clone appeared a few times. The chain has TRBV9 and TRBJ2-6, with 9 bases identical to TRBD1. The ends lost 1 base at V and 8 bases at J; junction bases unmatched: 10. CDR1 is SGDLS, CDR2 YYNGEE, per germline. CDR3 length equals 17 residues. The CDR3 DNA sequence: TGTGCCAGCAGCGTAAATTTACAGGGGGCAGGGCCCAACGTCCTGACTTTC. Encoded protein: CASSVNLQGAGPNVLTF. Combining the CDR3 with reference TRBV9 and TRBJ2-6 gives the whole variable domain DSGVTQTPKHLITATGQRVTLRCSPRSGDLSVYWYQQSLDQGLQFLIQYYNGEERAKGNILERFSAQQFPDLHSELNLSSLELGDSALYFCASSVNLQGAGPNVLTFGAGSRLTVL.

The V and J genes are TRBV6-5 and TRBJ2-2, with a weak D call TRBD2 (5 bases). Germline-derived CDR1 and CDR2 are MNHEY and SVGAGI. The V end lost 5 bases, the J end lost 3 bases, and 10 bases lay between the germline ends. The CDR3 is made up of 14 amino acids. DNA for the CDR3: TGTGCCAGCAGTAGGATCGGGGACACCGGGGAGCTGTTTTTT. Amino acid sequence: CASSRIGDTGELFF.

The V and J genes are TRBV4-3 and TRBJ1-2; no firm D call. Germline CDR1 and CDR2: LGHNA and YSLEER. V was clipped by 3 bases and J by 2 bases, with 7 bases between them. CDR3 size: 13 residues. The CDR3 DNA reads TGCGCCAGCAGCCACCCAGGAAACTATGGCTACACCTTC. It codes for CASSHPGNYGYTF.

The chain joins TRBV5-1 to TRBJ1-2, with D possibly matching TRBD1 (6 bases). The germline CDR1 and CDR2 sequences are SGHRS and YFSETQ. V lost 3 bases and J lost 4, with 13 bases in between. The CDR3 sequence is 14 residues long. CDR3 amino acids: CASSSPTGIYGYTF. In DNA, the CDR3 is TGCGCCAGCAGCTCGCCGACAGGAATCTATGGCTACACCTTC.

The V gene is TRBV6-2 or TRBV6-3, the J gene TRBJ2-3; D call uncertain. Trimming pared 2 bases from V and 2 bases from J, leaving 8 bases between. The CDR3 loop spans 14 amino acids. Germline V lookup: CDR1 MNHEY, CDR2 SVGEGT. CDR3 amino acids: CASSYRIATDTQYF. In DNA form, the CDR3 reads TGTGCCAGCAGTTACCGCATAGCCACAGATACGCAGTATTTT.

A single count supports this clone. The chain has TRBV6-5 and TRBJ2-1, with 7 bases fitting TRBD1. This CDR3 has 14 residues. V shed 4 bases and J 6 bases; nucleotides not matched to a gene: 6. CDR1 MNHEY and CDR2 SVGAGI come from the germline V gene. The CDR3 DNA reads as TGTGCCAGCAGTTTTCCCCGGGACAGCAATGAGCAGTTCTTC. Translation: CASSFPRDSNEQFF.

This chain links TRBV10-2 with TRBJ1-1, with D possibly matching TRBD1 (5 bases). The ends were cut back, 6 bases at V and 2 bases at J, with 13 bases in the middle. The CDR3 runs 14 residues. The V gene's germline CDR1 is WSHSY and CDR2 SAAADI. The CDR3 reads CASSLVRGNTEAFF. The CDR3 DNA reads TGCGCCAGCAGCCTCGTGAGGGGCAACACTGAAGCTTTCTTT.

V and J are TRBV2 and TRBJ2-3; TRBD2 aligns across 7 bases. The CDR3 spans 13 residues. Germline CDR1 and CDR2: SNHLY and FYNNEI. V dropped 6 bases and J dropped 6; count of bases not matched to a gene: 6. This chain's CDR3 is CASRLRGGDTQYF. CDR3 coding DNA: TGTGCCAGCAGGTTAAGGGGAGGGGATACGCAGTATTTT.

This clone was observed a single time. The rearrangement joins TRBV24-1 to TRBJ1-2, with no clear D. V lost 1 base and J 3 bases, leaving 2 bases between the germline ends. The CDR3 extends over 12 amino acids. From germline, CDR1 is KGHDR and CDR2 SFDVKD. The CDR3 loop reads CATSDFDYGYTF. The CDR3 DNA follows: TGTGCCACCAGTGATTTCGACTATGGCTACACCTTC.

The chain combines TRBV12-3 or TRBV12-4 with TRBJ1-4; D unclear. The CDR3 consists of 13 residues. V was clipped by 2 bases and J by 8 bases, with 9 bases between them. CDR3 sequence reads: CASSLQQREKLFF. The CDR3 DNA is TGTGCCAGCAGTTTACAGCAACGGGAAAAACTGTTTTTT.

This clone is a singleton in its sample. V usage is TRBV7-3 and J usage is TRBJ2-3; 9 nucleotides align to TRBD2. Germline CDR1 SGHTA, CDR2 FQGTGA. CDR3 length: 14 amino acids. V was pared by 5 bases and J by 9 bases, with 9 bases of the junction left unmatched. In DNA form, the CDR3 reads TGTGCCAGCAGCGTGTTAGCGGGGGTGGGCACGCAGTATTTT. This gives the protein CASSVLAGVGTQYF.

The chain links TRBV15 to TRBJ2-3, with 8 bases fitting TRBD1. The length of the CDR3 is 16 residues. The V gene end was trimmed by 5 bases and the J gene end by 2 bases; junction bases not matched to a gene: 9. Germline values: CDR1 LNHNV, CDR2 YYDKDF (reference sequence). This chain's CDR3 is CATSERDRTYTDTQYF. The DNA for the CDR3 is TGTGCCACCAGCGAACGGGACAGGACTTACACAGATACGCAGTATTTT.

CDR3 amino acids: CASSFDRVNEKLFF. DNA of the CDR3: TGTGCCAGCAGCTTCGACAGGGTCAATGAAAAACTGTTTTTT. The J gene is TRBJ1-4, the V gene TRBV7-2, with 7 bases fitting TRBD1. This CDR3 has 14 amino acids. The trim removed 3 bases at V and 5 bases at J, leaving 3 bases unmatched. Per germline, CDR1 SGHTA and CDR2 FQGNSA.

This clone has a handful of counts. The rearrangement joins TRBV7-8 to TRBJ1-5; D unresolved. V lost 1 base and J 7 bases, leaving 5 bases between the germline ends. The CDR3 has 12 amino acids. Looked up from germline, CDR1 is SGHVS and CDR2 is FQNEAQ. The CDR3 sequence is CASSLELQPQHF. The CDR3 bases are TGTGCCAGCAGCTTAGAGCTCCAGCCCCAGCATTTT.

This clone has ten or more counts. Written as DNA, the CDR3 is TGTGCCAGTATGGGAGTGGGTTCACCCCTCCACTTT. Protein: CASMGVGSPLHF. V usage is TRBV2 and J usage is TRBJ1-6, with D unclear. V was clipped by 9 bases and J by 9 bases, with 12 bases between them. The CDR3 sequence is 12 residues long. Germline V CDR1 and CDR2: SNHLY, FYNNEI.

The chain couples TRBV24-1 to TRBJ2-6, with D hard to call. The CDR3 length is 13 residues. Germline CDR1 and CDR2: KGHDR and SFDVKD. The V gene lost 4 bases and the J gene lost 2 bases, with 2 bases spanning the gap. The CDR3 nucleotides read TGTGCCACCAGTGAGGCTGGGGCCAACGTCCTGACTTTC. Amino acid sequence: CATSEAGANVLTF.

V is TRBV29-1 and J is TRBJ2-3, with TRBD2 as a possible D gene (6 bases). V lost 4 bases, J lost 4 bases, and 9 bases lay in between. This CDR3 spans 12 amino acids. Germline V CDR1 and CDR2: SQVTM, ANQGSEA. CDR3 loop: CSVAEGADTQYF. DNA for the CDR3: TGCAGCGTTGCGGAGGGCGCAGATACGCAGTATTTT.